The 3 T cell receptor beta chains given below trace back to one sample, sequenced in a study of regulatory T cells in long-lasting Graves disease (TCRdb year 2021). The time point label on this specimen signifies: newly diagnosed GD, antithyroid drugs for less than 3 months. RNA was extracted from PBMCs in TRIzol for both TCR sequencing and RNA sequencing. Libraries were built with multiplex PCR. Sequencing relied on an Illumina HiSeq 4000. iRepertoire HTBI primers and Arm-PCR amplification of CDR3 regions were used to construct TCR beta libraries. The public sequencing data were trimmed at Q25 with fastp and processed into clonotypes with MiXCR by TCRdb, which kept only in-frame beta chains. Entries are consolidated by CDR3 protein sequence, retaining the most common genes and DNA. For this sample the table gives more than 300,000 distinct CDR3 sequences, of which around 15% were detected only once. About 20% of the sample is held by the ten biggest clonotypes.

Sequencing used peripheral blood mononuclear cells (PBMCs), obtained at new diagnosis, from a patient treated with antithyroid drugs. The receptors come from a female donor with Graves disease.

This clonotype showed up many times. The chain couples TRBV20-1 to TRBJ2-7, with 7 bases that match TRBD1. Germline CDR1 and CDR2: DFQATT and SNEGSKA (reference sequence). The CDR3 totals 13 residues. The V and J ends lost 1 base and 4 bases, in that order; junction bases with no gene match: 4. The CDR3 is CSARGGQMYEQYF. DNA of the CDR3: TGCAGTGCTAGAGGGGGACAGATGTACGAGCAGTACTTC.

This clonotype was observed many times. This chain links TRBV2 with TRBJ2-7, with D hard to call. V was cut by 8 bases and J by 6 bases, with 26 bases left in between. Germline V gene lookup returns CDR1 SNHLY and CDR2 FYNNEI. The CDR3 runs to 16 residues. CDR3 in DNA: TGTGCCAGCCGTTTCGACTTTGCTAGTACGGAGAGCGAGCAGTACTTC. Encoded protein: CASRFDFASTESEQYF.

This clonotype appeared many times. One end of the junction is discordant with germline, which a read error may explain. The chain uses TRBV7-7 and TRBJ2-5, with 9 bases that match TRBD2. From germline, CDR1 is SSHAT and CDR2 FNYEAQ (reference sequence). This CDR3 spans 15 amino acids. CDR3 DNA: TGTGCTAGCAGCGTTAGCGGGAGTCGCGGGGAGACCCAGTACTTC. Translated, it gives CASSVSGSRGETQYF.